Following are 30 T cell receptor beta chains from one sample sequenced in a study of T cells in women clearing cervical HPV infection. Measured with immunoSEQ multiplex PCR; TCRdb has only the in-frame clones, and not every one. The table lists over 30,000 clones. The sequenced sample consisted of blood buffy coat. These receptors came from a woman aged 18 to 75 with a cervical HPV16 infection that either progressed to CIN3+ or cleared (not recorded which).

A word on this clone: The sequence runs out 3 residues before the end of the CDR3; the remainder is reconstructed from the germline J gene. The V gene is TRBV2, the J gene TRBJ1-6; D is uncertain. V shed 3 bases and J shed 10 bases, with 4 bases lying between them. This CDR3 has 11 residues. Germline V CDR1 and CDR2: SNHLY, FYNNEI. CDR3 bases read: TGTGCCAGCAGTGAGCAGTCACCC. It specifies CASSEQSP. The CDR3 in its entirety is CASSEQSPLHF. Variable domain in full (rest from reference TRBV2 and TRBJ1-6): EPEVTQTPSHQVTQMGQEVILRCVPISNHLYFYWYRQILGQKVEFLVSFYNNEISEKSEIFDDQFSVERPDGSNFTLKIRSTKLEDSAMYFCASSEQSPLHFGNGTRLTVT.

In regard to this clone: The read gets to within 3 residues of the CDR3 end, and the germline J gene fills in the rest. The gene calls are TRBV7-9 and TRBJ2-1, with D hard to call. The germline V gene encodes CDR1 SEHNR and CDR2 FQNEAQ (reference sequence). Trimming stripped 1 base from V and 6 bases from J, with 4 bases between. This CDR3 comprises 12 residues. This CDR3 is CASSLGSNEQFF. The CDR3 DNA, read in part, is TGTGCCAGCAGCTTAGGCAGCAATGAG. The full variable domain, completed using reference TRBV7-9 and TRBJ2-1, is DTGVSQNPRHKITKRGQNVTFRCDPISEHNRLYWYRQTLGQGPEFLTYFQNEAQLEKSRLLSDRFSAERPKGSFSTLEIQRTEQGDSAMYLCASSLGSNEQFFGPGTRLTVL.

Points on this clone: The CDR3 is cut off 3 residues early in the read; its end comes from the germline J gene. The rearrangement links TRBV7-9 to TRBJ2-4; TRBD1 might be the D (6 bases). Germline V gene lookup returns CDR1 SEHNR and CDR2 FQNEAQ (reference sequence). The CDR3 loop spans 15 amino acids. Trimming stripped 0 bases from V and 7 bases from J, with 13 bases between. CDR3 DNA, as far as it was read: TGTGCCAGCAGCTTAGCGGGGGCAGGGTCCAACATT. This sequence encodes CASSLAGAGSNI. In full, the CDR3 is CASSLAGAGSNIQYF.

Notes on this clone: The read ends 3 residues early relative to the CDR3; the germline J gene fills the gap. The chain carries TRBV5-1 and TRBJ2-2; 14 nucleotides agree with TRBD2. Germline V lookup: CDR1 SGHRS, CDR2 YFSETQ. The CDR3 covers 17 residues. V lost 3 bases to trimming and J lost 0 bases; unmatched junction nucleotides: 1. CDR3 region: CASSWGLAGANTGELFF. The sequenced CDR3 bases are TGCGCCAGCAGCTGGGGACTAGCGGGGGCGAACACCGGGGAG.

As to this clone: Coverage ceases 3 residues before the CDR3 finishes, and the germline J gene fills in the end. The rearrangement uses TRBV29-1 and TRBJ2-7, with 10 bases matching TRBD1. This CDR3 is built from 14 residues. The V gene end was trimmed by 5 bases and the J gene end by 3 bases; junction bases not matched to a gene: 7. Germline V gene lookup returns CDR1 SQVTM and CDR2 ANQGSEA. This CDR3 reads CSVLGGDRGYEQYF. CDR3 DNA, as far as it was read: TGCAGCGTTTTGGGAGGGGACAGGGGCTACGAG.

Details on this clone: Compared with germline, one end of the junction differs, possibly owing to a read error. The read halts 3 residues ahead of the CDR3 end, with the missing end drawn from the germline J gene. This chain joins TRBV20-1 and TRBJ1-6; no clear D. The CDR3 consists of 15 residues. In germline, CDR1 is DFQATT, CDR2 SNEGSKA (reference sequence). The CDR3 loop reads CSASPGRADKSPLHF. CDR3 bases read: TGCAGTGCTAGTCCCGGAAGGGCTGATAAGTCACCC.

Here the CDR3 reads CASSLVAGGPQETQYF. Incomplete CDR3 DNA: TGTGCCAGCAGCTTAGTAGCGGGGGGCCCTCAAGAGACC. V usage is TRBV7-3 and J usage is TRBJ2-5; TRBD2 aligns across 10 bases. The read stops 3 residues short of the end of the CDR3; the missing end is completed from the germline J gene. The germline CDR1 and CDR2 sequences are SGHTA and FQGTGA. Trimming took 2 bases from V and 2 from J; bases not matched to a gene: 5. The CDR3 has 16 residues.

This clone registers medium-sized by frequency. The CDR3 is cut off 3 residues early in the read; its end comes from the germline J gene. The chain employs TRBV7-6 and TRBJ1-1; tentative D call: TRBD1 (6 bases). Germline lookup yields CDR1 SGHVS and CDR2 FNYEAQ. V lost 1 base, J lost 4 bases, and 16 bases lay in between. This CDR3 is built from 16 residues. This CDR3 reads CASSLGEPTGTTEAFF. Partial CDR3 DNA: TGTGCCAGCAGCTTAGGCGAGCCCACAGGGACCACTGAA.

The CDR3 region is CASSVGGTQYNEQFF. CDR3 bases read: TGTGCCAGCAGCGTAGGAGGGACACAATACAATGAG. The chain couples TRBV9 to TRBJ2-1; maybe TRBD1 (6 bases). The read is 3 residues too short to cover the CDR3 end, so that end is filled in from the germline J gene. The CDR3 runs 15 residues. The germline V and J ends were trimmed by 0 bases and 4 bases, with 11 bases remaining between them. Germline CDR1 and CDR2: SGDLS and YYNGEE. Full variable domain (remainder filled in from reference TRBV9 and TRBJ2-1): DSGVTQTPKHLITATGQRVTLRCSPRSGDLSVYWYQQSLDQGLQFLIQYYNGEERAKGNILERFSAQQFPDLHSELNLSSLELGDSALYFCASSVGGTQYNEQFFGPGTRLTVL.

Points on this clone: From the germline J gene comes the end of the CDR3, since the read stops 3 residues before it. The genes are TRBV19 and TRBJ1-1, with D perhaps TRBD1 (6 bases). V was trimmed by 5 bases and J by 0 bases, leaving 19 bases between them. The CDR3 spans 17 residues. The germline CDR1 and CDR2 sequences are LNHDA and SQIVND (reference sequence). CDR3 region: CASSHLAGVQVNTEAFF. Partial CDR3 DNA: TGTGCCAGTAGTCACCTGGCAGGGGTCCAAGTGAACACTGAA.

A note on this clone: The missing CDR3 end, 3 residues past where the read stops, is filled in from the germline J gene. This rearrangement joins TRBV2 to TRBJ2-5, with D maybe TRBD1 (6 bases). CDR1 and CDR2 (germline): SNHLY, FYNNEI. The CDR3 sequence is 13 residues long. V lost 2 bases to trimming and J lost 5 bases, with 9 bases between them. CDR3 DNA, as far as it was read: TGTGCCAGCAGTGAAACAGGGTGGGAGACC. It translates to CASSETGWET. The entire CDR3 sequence reads CASSETGWETQYF.

On this clone: The DNA ends 3 residues before the CDR3 does, and the rest of the CDR3 is filled in from the germline J gene. The gene calls are TRBV29-1 and TRBJ2-1; 12 bases fit TRBD2. From germline, CDR1 is SQVTM and CDR2 ANQGSEA. The V segment lost 2 bases and the J segment 9 bases; nucleotides outside the gene matches: 14. The CDR3 loop spans 17 amino acids. CDR3 DNA, as far as it was read: TGCAGCGTTGAACCCCTAGCGGGGGGGGATCCTTCGGCTGAG. Translation gives CSVEPLAGGDPSAE. The full CDR3 is CSVEPLAGGDPSAEQFF.

Worth noting for this clone: The sequenced fragment ends 3 residues before the CDR3 boundary, so the rest is inferred from the germline J gene. This rearrangement joins TRBV5-5 to TRBJ2-7; TRBD1 might be the D (5 bases). CDR1 is SGHKS and CDR2 is YYEKEE in the germline V gene (reference sequence). This CDR3 is 13 amino acids long. V was cut by 0 bases and J by 6 bases, with 10 bases left in between. CDR3 DNA (partial): TGTGCCAGCAGCTTGGCCAGGGAAGGCGAG. Translated, it gives CASSLAREGE. The full CDR3 protein is CASSLAREGEQYF.

About this clone: The sequence runs out 3 residues before the end of the CDR3; the remainder is reconstructed from the germline J gene. This sequence joins TRBV28 and TRBJ2-1; D perhaps matches TRBD1 (6 bases). CDR1 and CDR2 from the germline V gene are MDHEN and SYDVKM. CDR3 size: 16 residues. V was clipped by 2 bases and J by 4 bases, with 15 bases between them. The CDR3 DNA, read in part, is TGTGCCAGCAGTTTAGCACAGGGTACTTGTTACAATGAG. Residues: CASSLAQGTCYNE. The CDR3, in full, reads CASSLAQGTCYNEQFF.

On this clone: The read ends 3 residues before the CDR3 terminus; that terminus is restored from the germline J gene. The chain carries TRBV7-2 and TRBJ2-1; 13 nucleotides align to TRBD2. Germline loops: CDR1 SGHTA, CDR2 FQGNSA. This CDR3 has 14 amino acids. V lost 8 bases and J lost 9; bases outside the gene matches: 7. The CDR3 region is CASAKTSGGFEQFF. The sequenced CDR3 bases are TGTGCCAGCGCCAAGACTAGCGGGGGGTTTGAG.

With regard to this clone: The CDR3 extends 3 residues past the end of the read, so its final part is completed from the germline J gene. J is TRBJ2-3 and V is TRBV6-1; D is unresolved. Per the germline V gene, CDR1 is MNHNS and CDR2 is SASEGT. The CDR3 totals 16 residues. Trimming shortened V by 2 bases and J by 0 bases, and 12 bases separated the two germline ends. The CDR3 reads CASSERVASSTDTQYF. The covered CDR3 bases are TGTGCCAGCAGTGAACGTGTAGCCTCTAGCACAGATACG.

Incomplete CDR3 DNA: TGCGCCAGCAGTCCACCCCCCGGGTATAGCAATCAGCCC. Its translation is CASSPPPGYSNQP. The whole CDR3 sequence reads CASSPPPGYSNQPQHF. The chain has TRBV23-1 and TRBJ1-5; no clear D. Sequencing ends 3 residues short of the CDR3 end; the germline J gene provides the rest. TRBV23-1 is an ORF; its function is uncertain. Trimming shortened V by 4 bases and J by 0 bases, and 13 bases separated the two germline ends. The CDR3 is 16 residues long.

CDR3 protein: CASSFGGDPYNEQFF. Incomplete CDR3 DNA: TGCGCCAGCAGCTTCGGGGGGGATCCCTACAATGAG. The chain employs TRBV5-1 and TRBJ2-1; 8 nucleotides match TRBD2. The read terminates 3 residues before the CDR3 end, so the remaining end is supplied by the germline J gene. The CDR3 runs to 15 residues. The germline gives CDR1 SGHRS, CDR2 YFSETQ. V shed 2 bases and J 2 bases; nucleotides not matched to a gene: 3. Complete variable domain (other parts from reference TRBV5-1 and TRBJ2-1): KAGVTQTPRYLIKTRGQQVTLSCSPISGHRSVSWYQQTPGQGLQFLFEYFSETQRNKGNFPGRFSGRQFSNSRSEMNVSTLELGDSALYLCASSFGGDPYNEQFFGPGTRLTVL.

With regard to this clone: The DNA ends 3 residues before the CDR3 does, and the rest of the CDR3 is filled in from the germline J gene. The V call is TRBV20-1, the J call TRBJ1-4; tentative D call: TRBD1 (6 bases). There are 18 residues in the CDR3. Germline CDR1 DFQATT, CDR2 SNEGSKA (reference sequence). The ends were cut back, 3 bases at V and 3 bases at J, with 23 bases in the middle. Here the CDR3 reads CSASALENQAGANEKLFF. The DNA read from the CDR3 is TGCAGTGCTAGTGCCCTAGAAAATCAGGCAGGGGCTAATGAAAAA.

To note about this clone: The CDR3 is cut off 3 residues early in the read; its end comes from the germline J gene. The chain recombines TRBV7-9 with TRBJ1-2, with TRBD1 identical over 12 bases. The CDR3 sequence is 15 residues long. Germline V gene lookup returns CDR1 SEHNR and CDR2 FQNEAQ (reference sequence). V lost 5 bases to trimming and J lost 4 bases; unmatched junction nucleotides: 5. CDR3 DNA (partial): TGTGCCAGCAGCCTGGGACAGGGGGCCAGCTATGGC. This sequence encodes CASSLGQGASYG. The CDR3, in full, reads CASSLGQGASYGYTF.

Concerning this clone itself: The DNA ends 3 residues before the CDR3 does, and the rest of the CDR3 is filled in from the germline J gene. The V call is TRBV7-9, the J call TRBJ2-3, with 8 bases lining up with TRBD1. CDR1 is SEHNR and CDR2 is FQNEAQ in the germline V gene (reference sequence). Trimming took 1 base from V and 3 from J; bases not matched to a gene: 3. The CDR3 spans 15 residues. The sequenced CDR3 bases are TGTGCCAGCAGCTTAGACAGGGGGATGACAGATACG. Its translation is CASSLDRGMTDT. The complete CDR3 reads CASSLDRGMTDTQYF.

In the case of this clone: The CDR3 extends 3 residues past the end of the read, so its final part is completed from the germline J gene. The V gene is TRBV30, the J gene TRBJ2-2, with a possible D match to TRBD2 (6 bases). This CDR3 contains 17 residues. CDR1 GTSNPN and CDR2 SVGIG come from the germline V gene (reference sequence). The part of the CDR3 DNA that was read is TGTGCCTGGAGTGAGGGAGGCAGGGTCTCCTATAATTCACCG. Encoded protein: CAWSEGGRVSYNSP. The whole CDR3 reads CAWSEGGRVSYNSPLFF. The full variable domain, rest sourced from reference TRBV30 and TRBJ2-2, is SQTIHQWPATLVQPVGSPLSLECTVEGTSNPNLYWYRQAAGRGLQLLFYSVGIGQISSEVPQNLSASRPQDRQFILSSKKLLLSDSGFYLCAWSEGGRVSYNSPLFFGEGSRLTVL.

A word on this clone: The DNA ends 3 residues before the CDR3 does, and the rest of the CDR3 is filled in from the germline J gene. This chain joins TRBV19 and TRBJ2-3; the match to TRBD2 covers 14 bases. Looked up from germline, CDR1 is LNHDA and CDR2 is SQIVND (reference sequence). This CDR3 has 16 amino acids. The J segment lost 2 bases and the V segment lost 4 bases, leaving 2 bases of the junction unmatched. Incomplete CDR3 DNA: TGTGCCAGTAGTAGACTAGCGGGGGGGCTCACAGATACG. Its translation: CASSRLAGGLTDT. The whole CDR3 sequence is CASSRLAGGLTDTQYF.

A word on this clone: One end of the junction does not line up with germline, which may come from a read error. The read stops 3 residues short of the end of the CDR3; the missing end is completed from the germline J gene. The chain has TRBV4-1 and TRBJ2-5; no clear D gene. This CDR3 spans 15 amino acids. Germline lookup yields CDR1 MGHRA and CDR2 YSYEKL. The CDR3 DNA, read in part, is TGCACCAGCAGCCAAGTGTTGGGCCGCAGGGAGACC. This gives the protein CTSSQVLGRRET. The complete CDR3 protein is CTSSQVLGRRETQYF.

As concerns this clone: The sequenced fragment ends 3 residues before the CDR3 boundary, so the rest is inferred from the germline J gene. V is TRBV6-2 or TRBV6-3 and J is TRBJ2-1; D might be TRBD2 (5 bases). The CDR3 has 15 amino acids. The V end was cut by 6 bases, the J end by 0 bases, with 12 bases between. Per germline, CDR1 MNHEY and CDR2 SVGEGT. The CDR3 DNA, read in part, is TGTGCCAGCAGGGGCGGGCTGAGCTCCTACAATGAG. It yields the protein CASRGGLSSYNE. The complete CDR3 protein is CASRGGLSSYNEQFF.

Notes on this clone: The read terminates 3 residues before the CDR3 end, so the remaining end is supplied by the germline J gene. The chain has TRBV19 and TRBJ2-2, with a weak D call TRBD2 (6 bases). V was trimmed by 7 bases and J by 3 bases, leaving 12 bases between them. Germline lookup yields CDR1 LNHDA and CDR2 SQIVND (reference sequence). CDR3 size: 14 residues. The sequenced CDR3 bases are TGTGCCAGTAACCCGGAGGGTTACACCGGGGAG. Its translation is CASNPEGYTGE. The complete CDR3 reads CASNPEGYTGELFF.

Concerning this clone itself: The sequenced fragment ends 3 residues before the CDR3 boundary, so the rest is inferred from the germline J gene. The V and J genes are TRBV11-2 and TRBJ2-3; D might be TRBD2 (7 bases). Germline V gene sequence: CDR1 SGHAT, CDR2 FQNNGV. This CDR3 region has 14 residues. CDR3 in amino acids: CASSWGGGNQPQYF. The sequenced part of the CDR3 DNA is TGTGCCAGCAGCTGGGGCGGGGGCAATCAGCCG.

A remark on this clone: The DNA ends 3 residues before the CDR3 does, and the rest of the CDR3 is filled in from the germline J gene. The genes are TRBV20-1 and TRBJ1-5, with 7 bases lining up with TRBD1. The germline V gene encodes CDR1 DFQATT and CDR2 SNEGSKA (reference sequence). The ends lost 0 bases at V and 1 base at J; junction bases unmatched: 6. The CDR3 has 16 amino acids. The CDR3 sequence: CSARESEGASNQPQHF. Incomplete CDR3 DNA: TGCAGTGCTAGAGAATCGGAGGGGGCCAGCAATCAGCCC.

CDR3 DNA, as far as it was read: TGCGCCAGCAGTGAGGCCTGCGGA. Residues: CASSEACG. The entire CDR3 sequence reads CASSEACGAFF. V and J are TRBV10-1 and TRBJ1-1, with D hard to call. The read ends 3 residues before the CDR3 terminus; that terminus is restored from the germline J gene. Germline-derived CDR1 and CDR2 are WNHNN and SYGVQD (reference sequence). This CDR3 region has 11 residues.

On this clone: Read coverage stops 3 residues before the CDR3 terminus; the germline J gene supplies the remainder. The chain has TRBV12-3 or TRBV12-4 and TRBJ1-1; possibly TRBD1 for D (5 bases). There are 13 residues in the CDR3. Trimming removed 3 bases from V and 1 base from J, with 6 bases in between. The part of the CDR3 DNA that was read is TGTGCCAGCAGTTTCGGACAGAACACTGAA. Translating it yields CASSFGQNTE. The whole CDR3 reads CASSFGQNTEAFF.